This is a list of T cell receptor beta chains from one sample in a study of response to subunit inactivated influenza vaccine. MiXCR, run by TCRdb on the RT-PCR reads, gives a single entry per CDR3 protein. Counted here are about 800,000 distinct CDR3 sequences, about 20% occurring once; the ten biggest clones make up roughly 10%. The input for sequencing was PBMCs from blood, taken about 5 days after vaccination. The receptors shown here come from a man between 50 and 59 years old who received an inactivated influenza vaccine. CDR3s include the opening cysteine and the closing phenylalanine or tryptophan. Fields, in order: D gene, J gene, clone size, V gene, CDR3 DNA, CDR3 protein. D genes are given only for firm matches. Not all rows give a size; the values are once, few, many and, for expanded clones, a class.

NA,TRBJ1-2,NA,TRBV20-1,TGCAGTGCTACGTCTGGATACTATGGCTACACCTTC,CSATSGYYGYTF
NA,TRBJ2-1,many,TRBV28,TGTGCCAGCAGACGGGGCCCGAGGTATGAGCAGTTCTTC,CASRRGPRYEQFF
NA,TRBJ1-2,NA,TRBV20-1,TGCAGTGCTGCCAACAGAAACTCCAACTATGGCTACACCTTC,CSAANRNSNYGYTF
TRBD2,TRBJ2-7,NA,TRBV6-2/TRBV6-3,TGTGCCAGCAGTTACAGCGGGGGAGCTCCCGAGCAGTACTTC,CASSYSGGAPEQYF
NA,TRBJ2-7,few,TRBV7-6,TGTGCCAGACTCGTCAGGGCCCAACAGTTCGGCGAGCAGTACTTC,CARLVRAQQFGEQYF
NA,TRBJ1-3,many,TRBV6-5,TGTGCCAGCAGTTACGAGGCAGGGGGAAACACCATATATTTT,CASSYEAGGNTIYF
NA,TRBJ2-3,NA,TRBV12-3/TRBV12-4,TGTGCCAGCAGTTCGTTCCGGGACCAGATATTAGATACGCAGTATTTT,CASSSFRDQILDTQYF
NA,TRBJ1-2,few,TRBV12-3/TRBV12-4,TGTGCCAGCAGTTTAGCGTTCGGGAGCTATGGCTACACCTTC,CASSLAFGSYGYTF
TRBD2,TRBJ2-7,NA,TRBV4-3,TGCGCCAGCAGCCTGACCTTGGCCGGGGGGACGGGGGAGCAGTACTTC,CASSLTLAGGTGEQYF
NA,TRBJ2-1,NA,TRBV7-9,TGTGCCAGCAGCTCCGGACGGATCAATGAGCAGTTCTTC,CASSSGRINEQFF
NA,TRBJ1-1,few,TRBV20-1,TGCAGTGCTGCACAGGGTTTCACTGAAGCTTTCTTT,CSAAQGFTEAFF
NA,TRBJ1-5,NA,TRBV12-3/TRBV12-4,TGTGCCAGCAGTTCCCATAATAGCAATCAGCCCCAGCATTTT,CASSSHNSNQPQHF
NA,TRBJ1-2,few,TRBV9,TGTGCCAGCAGCGATCAAGGTGGCCCCTTGGGTAACGGCTACACCTTC,CASSDQGGPLGNGYTF
NA,TRBJ2-1,few,TRBV7-6,TGTGCCAGCAGCTTAGGAGACTTATACAATGAGCAGTTCTTC,CASSLGDLYNEQFF
NA,TRBJ2-6,few,TRBV5-4,TGTGCCAGCAGCTTGTTTGGGTCTGGGGCCAACGTCCTGACTTTC,CASSLFGSGANVLTF
TRBD2,TRBJ2-1,few,TRBV20-1,TGCAGTGAGTCGGGACTAGGGGACAATGAGCAGTTCTTC,CSESGLGDNEQFF
NA,TRBJ2-3,NA,TRBV7-6,TGTGCCAGCAGCTTAGCGCCGGGGGCAGGCACAGATACGCAGTATTTT,CASSLAPGAGTDTQYF
TRBD2,TRBJ2-3,few,TRBV11-2,TGTGCCAGCAGCCCCGGACTAGCTCCAGATACGCAGTATTTT,CASSPGLAPDTQYF
TRBD1,TRBJ2-7,many,TRBV6-1,TGTGCCAGCAGTGAAACGACAGGGTCCTACGAGCAGTACTTC,CASSETTGSYEQYF
NA,TRBJ2-3,NA,TRBV7-2,TGTGCCAGCAGCTTAGAGCAGTCTCGGAGGACAGATACGCAGTATTTT,CASSLEQSRRTDTQYF
NA,TRBJ1-4,NA,TRBV20-1,TGCAGTGCTAGAGATGGGGGGGTTAATGAAAAACTGTTTTTT,CSARDGGVNEKLFF
NA,TRBJ2-7,NA,TRBV4-1,TGCGCCAGCAGCCAAGATCAGACTAGTCGCTACGAGCAGTACTTC,CASSQDQTSRYEQYF
NA,TRBJ1-5,NA,TRBV5-1,TGCGCCAGCAGCTTGGGGGGAACACCGGGGGAGCCCCAGCATTTT,CASSLGGTPGEPQHF
TRBD1,TRBJ2-3,once,TRBV24-1,TGTGCCACCAGTGATTCCGGACAGGGGGCTACAGATACGCAGTATTTT,CATSDSGQGATDTQYF
NA,TRBJ1-6,many,TRBV12-3/TRBV12-4,TGTGCCAGCAGCCCCGGGGATTCACCCCTCCACTTT,CASSPGDSPLHF
NA,TRBJ2-2,many,TRBV29-1,TGCAGCGTCCTTGACCCAGAGAACACCGGGGAGCTGTTTTTT,CSVLDPENTGELFF
NA,TRBJ1-2,few,TRBV5-1,TGCGCCAGCAGCTGGGACACCATCTATGGCTACACCTTC,CASSWDTIYGYTF
NA,TRBJ2-2,NA,TRBV9,TGTGCCAGCAGCGGAGTTTCCGGGGAGCTGTTTTTT,CASSGVSGELFF
TRBD1,TRBJ2-2,few,TRBV29-1,TGCAGCGTAAGGGGGGACAGGGGGCGAGAAGTGAACACCGGGGAGCTGTTTTTT,CSVRGDRGREVNTGELFF
NA,TRBJ2-3,few,TRBV6-1,TGTGCCAGCAGAGGACACAGCACTAGCACAGATACGCAGTATTTT,CASRGHSTSTDTQYF
TRBD1,TRBJ2-7,NA,TRBV9,TGTGCCAGCAGCCCCATGAGGGGGCGGTCCTACGAGCAGTACTTC,CASSPMRGRSYEQYF
TRBD2,TRBJ2-1,few,TRBV6-2/TRBV6-3,TGTGCCAGCAGTTACTCCTCGGGGGGGTACAATGAGCAGTTCTTC,CASSYSSGGYNEQFF
TRBD1,TRBJ2-5,NA,TRBV10-2,TGCGCCAGCAGTGAGCCCGGACAGGCTACCCAAGAGACCCAGTACTTC,CASSEPGQATQETQYF
NA,TRBJ2-5,many,TRBV7-2,TGTGCCAGCAGCCGAGATCCGGGACTGGGGGAAGAGACCCAGTACTTC,CASSRDPGLGEETQYF
NA,TRBJ2-3,few,TRBV30,TGTGCCTGGGCCCCCGGGACAGATACGCAGTATTTT,CAWAPGTDTQYF
TRBD1,TRBJ1-2,NA,TRBV6-1,TGTGCCAGCAGCCCTACCGGGACAGGGTTCTATGGCTACACCTTC,CASSPTGTGFYGYTF
NA,TRBJ2-7,NA,TRBV7-9,TGTGCCAGCAGCTTAGTTGTTGGGGACGAGCAGTACTTC,CASSLVVGDEQYF
NA,TRBJ2-1,NA,TRBV5-1,TGCGCCAGCAGCTCCCCGGTGGACTACGGTAACTCCTACAATGAGCAGTTCTTC,CASSSPVDYGNSYNEQFF
NA,TRBJ1-1,NA,TRBV7-8,TGTGCCAGCAAAGATCTTCAAAGAAACACTGAAGCTTTCTTT,CASKDLQRNTEAFF
NA,TRBJ2-7,few,TRBV24-1,TGTGCCACCAGTGATTCGAACAGGGAGTACGAGCAGTACTTC,CATSDSNREYEQYF
NA,TRBJ2-5,NA,TRBV4-1,TGCGCCAGCAGCCAAGAGTCGTACCAAGAGACCCAGTACTTC,CASSQESYQETQYF
NA,TRBJ2-7,many,TRBV7-2,TGTGCCAGCAGCTTCGACAGGTACTCCTACGAGCAGTACTTC,CASSFDRYSYEQYF
NA,TRBJ2-5,few,TRBV7-2,TGTGCCAGCAGCTTAGGAGAGGCGGGGACCCAGTACTTC,CASSLGEAGTQYF
NA,TRBJ1-1,NA,TRBV7-9,TGTGCCAGCAGCTTAAGTCCGGGGGGAGCTTTCTTT,CASSLSPGGAFF
NA,TRBJ2-5,NA,TRBV20-1,TGCAGTGCCCAGGGGACTAAAGAGACCCAGTACTTC,CSAQGTKETQYF
TRBD1,TRBJ2-1,NA,TRBV12-3/TRBV12-4,TGTGCCAGCAGTTGGACAGGGGAATCCTACAATGAGCAGTTCTTC,CASSWTGESYNEQFF
NA,TRBJ2-2,many,TRBV12-3/TRBV12-4,TGCGCCAGCAGCTTGGCGGGATCGAACACCGGGGAGCTGTTTTTT,CASSLAGSNTGELFF